In this sample, the clone carrying this T cell receptor beta chain turned up once. This sample is drawn from a study of CD8 T cells in Susac syndrome. This CDR3 spans 16 amino acids. The germline V gene encodes CDR1 MGHRA and CDR2 YSYEKL. V lost 0 bases to trimming and J lost 1 base, with 12 bases between them. Random hexamers were used to reverse transcribe roughly 0.45 to 1 ug of RNA. TCRdb passed the immunoSEQ multiplex PCR reads through MiXCR, listing each CDR3 protein once. This table holds 95,000 to 150,000 distinct CDR3 sequences, over 90% found once. Source material: CD8+ T cells from PBMCs. The TCR sequence derives from a human donor with Susac syndrome. The chain couples TRBV4-1 to TRBJ1-1; tentatively, D is TRBD1 (5 bases). CDR3 bases: TGCGCCAGCAGCCAAGATCATCGGGACGGGAACACTGAAGCTTTCTTT. It specifies CASSQDHRDGNTEAFF.